The 7 T cell receptor beta chains listed next were all sequenced from one sample in a study of identical twins. Using its own MiXCR run on the 5' RACE reads, TCRdb lists one record per CDR3 protein. The sample has more than 400,000 distinct CDR3 sequences, nearly 15% seen once. This sample also belongs to another study, concerning yellow fever vaccine responses in identical twins.

Sequencing was performed on CD4+ T cells sorted from blood. Every receptor here comes from a woman aged 18-29 years in good health.

The chain employs TRBV29-1 and TRBJ1-2; a possible D gene is TRBD1 (6 bases). CDR1 SQVTM and CDR2 ANQGSEA come from the germline V gene. V lost 6 bases to trimming and J lost 5 bases, with 13 bases between them. The CDR3 contains 12 residues. In nucleotides, the CDR3 is TGCAGCGTCCAGACAGGAACGTATGGCTACACCTTC. Translated, it gives CSVQTGTYGYTF. The complete variable domain, with remaining parts taken from reference TRBV29-1 and TRBJ1-2, reads SAVISQKPSRDICQRGTSLTIQCQVDSQVTMMFWYRQQPGQSLTLIATANQGSEATYESGFVIDKFPISRPNLTFSTLTVSNMSPEDSSIYLCSVQTGTYGYTFGSGTRLTVV.

There are a few counts of this clonotype. V is TRBV9 and J is TRBJ2-3; TRBD1 matches at 10 bases. After removal of 3 bases from V and 4 bases from J, the junction contained 8 bases not matched to a gene. Looked up from germline, CDR1 is SGDLS and CDR2 is YYNGEE. This CDR3 is built from 16 residues. This CDR3 is CASSDGGQGLADTQYF. The DNA for the CDR3 is TGTGCCAGCAGCGACGGGGGACAGGGGCTCGCAGATACGCAGTATTTT.

This clonotype was observed at least ten times. V is TRBV27 and J is TRBJ1-5; D unclear. In germline, CDR1 is MNHEY, CDR2 SMNVEV (reference sequence). The germline V and J ends were trimmed by 6 bases and 4 bases, with 10 bases remaining between them. The length of the CDR3 is 13 residues. For the CDR3, the DNA is TGTGCCAGCAGGATAGTAGCTAATCAGCCCCAGCATTTT. It encodes CASRIVANQPQHF.

The chain combines TRBV4-1 with TRBJ1-2; TRBD1 agrees at 10 bases. The CDR3 is 18 residues long. J lost 0 bases, V lost 4 bases, and 11 bases had no gene match. The germline CDR1 and CDR2 sequences are MGHRA and YSYEKL. The CDR3 DNA reads TGCGCCAGCAGCCGAGGCCGGGACAGGGGAACCCCTAACTATGGCTACACCTTC. This gives the protein CASSRGRDRGTPNYGYTF.

DNA for the CDR3: TGTGCCAGCAGCTTCAGCCTCCTAGCGGCGCTAGGGGAGCTGTTTTTT. Translated: CASSFSLLAALGELFF. The rearrangement uses TRBV11-2 and TRBJ2-2; 7 bases line up with TRBD2. The CDR3 extends over 16 amino acids. Germline V gene sequence: CDR1 SGHAT, CDR2 FQNNGV. V dropped 3 bases and J dropped 8; count of bases not matched to a gene: 12.

This clonotype has more than one count but fewer than ten. The rearrangement joins TRBV7-2 to TRBJ2-1; 10 nucleotides line up with TRBD2. Germline CDR1 SGHTA, CDR2 FQGNSA. V shed 5 bases and J 6 bases; nucleotides not matched to a gene: 7. The CDR3 runs to 15 residues. CDR3: CASSQERGGINEQFF. The DNA for the CDR3 is TGTGCCAGCAGCCAAGAGCGGGGGGGCATCAATGAGCAGTTCTTC.

The table lists this clonotype with a count of one. The chain has TRBV28 and TRBJ2-5, with TRBD1 as a possible D gene (6 bases). V lost 4 bases and J lost 7, with 25 bases in between. CDR1 is MDHEN and CDR2 is SYDVKM in the germline V gene. The CDR3 loop spans 17 amino acids. The CDR3: CASSSLQGRASSGTQYF. The CDR3 bases are TGTGCCAGCAGTTCATTACAGGGACGCGCCTCTTCTGGGACCCAGTACTTC. Full variable domain (rest looked up from reference TRBV28 and TRBJ2-5): DVKVTQSSRYLVKRTGEKVFLECVQDMDHENMFWYRQDPGLGLRLIYFSYDVKMKEKGDIPEGYSVSREKKERFSLILESASTNQTSMYLCASSSLQGRASSGTQYFGPGTRLLVL.